This T cell receptor (beta chain) derives from a study of OX40 agonist ivuxolimab in advanced cancers. The protocol was immunoSEQ multiplex PCR, while the TCRdb copy is restricted to in-frame clones and leaves out a portion. The sample shows about 38,000 clones, 75% to 90% of them seen only once. The germline V gene encodes CDR1 GTSNPN and CDR2 SVGIG (reference sequence). CDR3 size: 13 residues. J was trimmed by 2 bases and V by 3 bases; bases with no gene match: 3. This clone came up once. Sample: CD4+ or CD8+ T cells sorted from blood, taken in a trial of the OX40 agonist ivuxolimab. This chain links TRBV30 with TRBJ2-7; 8 bases agree with TRBD1. This clonotype originated in an adult with an advanced solid tumor such as melanoma, head and neck, liver or kidney cancer. The CDR3 DNA sequence: TGTGCCTGGAGGACAGGGGAACCCTACGAGCAGTACTTC. This gives the protein CAWRTGEPYEQYF.